This T cell receptor beta chain was captured by sequencing in a study of blood T cell repertoires in COVID-19. This CDR3 region has 17 residues. Germline V gene data show CDR1 as MNHEY and CDR2 as SVGEGT. Trimming removed 6 bases at V and 2 bases at J, with 22 bases between. TCRdb keeps only in-frame clones here, not all; method: immunoSEQ multiplex PCR. Of 310,000 or so clones listed, approximately 91% are singletons. This receptor was taken from a woman aged 30 to 39 with COVID-19, enrolled during active disease. J is TRBJ1-2 and V is TRBV6-2 or TRBV6-3; TRBD1 is a possible D gene (5 bases). Sequenced sample: peripheral blood. The CDR3 sequence is CASSPTIGADRNYGYTF. The CDR3 nucleotides are TGTGCCAGCAGCCCTACAATAGGGGCGGATAGAAACTATGGCTACACCTTC.